The entry that follows covers one T cell receptor beta chain sequence. Its target is unknown. Researchers amplified the TCR beta CDR3 regions from RNA transcripts. Initially, a first-round RT-PCR of the TCR CDR3 employed the HTBI primer set. Each CDR3 protein is one row after TCRdb ran MiXCR on the multiplex PCR reads. The table has under 700,000 distinct CDR3 sequences, under 60% seen once; the top ten hold roughly 8.2%. Those with hyperthyroidism were 18 to 65 years old, newly diagnosed, and ill for under 2 months. The data were taken from a study of T cells in Graves' hyperthyroidism and ophthalmopathy. This CDR3 region has 15 residues. Germline CDR1 SEHNR, CDR2 FQNEAQ (reference sequence). V was clipped by 5 bases and J by 3 bases, with 16 bases between them. Broader study findings: Through a model of 13 V-J features, ophthalmopathy was separated from stable hyperthyroidism. Most clonotypes expanded in thyroid above 0.001 were likewise present in blood.

Sequencing used peripheral blood or thyroid tissue (not recorded which). The chain carries TRBV7-9 and TRBJ1-1; D is ambiguous. The receptor was derived from a woman aged 18-35 years with Graves' hyperthyroidism. This CDR3 reads CASSQEPGRDTEAFF. The CDR3 nucleotides are TGTGCCAGCAGCCAAGAACCGGGGAGGGACACTGAAGCTTTCTTT.